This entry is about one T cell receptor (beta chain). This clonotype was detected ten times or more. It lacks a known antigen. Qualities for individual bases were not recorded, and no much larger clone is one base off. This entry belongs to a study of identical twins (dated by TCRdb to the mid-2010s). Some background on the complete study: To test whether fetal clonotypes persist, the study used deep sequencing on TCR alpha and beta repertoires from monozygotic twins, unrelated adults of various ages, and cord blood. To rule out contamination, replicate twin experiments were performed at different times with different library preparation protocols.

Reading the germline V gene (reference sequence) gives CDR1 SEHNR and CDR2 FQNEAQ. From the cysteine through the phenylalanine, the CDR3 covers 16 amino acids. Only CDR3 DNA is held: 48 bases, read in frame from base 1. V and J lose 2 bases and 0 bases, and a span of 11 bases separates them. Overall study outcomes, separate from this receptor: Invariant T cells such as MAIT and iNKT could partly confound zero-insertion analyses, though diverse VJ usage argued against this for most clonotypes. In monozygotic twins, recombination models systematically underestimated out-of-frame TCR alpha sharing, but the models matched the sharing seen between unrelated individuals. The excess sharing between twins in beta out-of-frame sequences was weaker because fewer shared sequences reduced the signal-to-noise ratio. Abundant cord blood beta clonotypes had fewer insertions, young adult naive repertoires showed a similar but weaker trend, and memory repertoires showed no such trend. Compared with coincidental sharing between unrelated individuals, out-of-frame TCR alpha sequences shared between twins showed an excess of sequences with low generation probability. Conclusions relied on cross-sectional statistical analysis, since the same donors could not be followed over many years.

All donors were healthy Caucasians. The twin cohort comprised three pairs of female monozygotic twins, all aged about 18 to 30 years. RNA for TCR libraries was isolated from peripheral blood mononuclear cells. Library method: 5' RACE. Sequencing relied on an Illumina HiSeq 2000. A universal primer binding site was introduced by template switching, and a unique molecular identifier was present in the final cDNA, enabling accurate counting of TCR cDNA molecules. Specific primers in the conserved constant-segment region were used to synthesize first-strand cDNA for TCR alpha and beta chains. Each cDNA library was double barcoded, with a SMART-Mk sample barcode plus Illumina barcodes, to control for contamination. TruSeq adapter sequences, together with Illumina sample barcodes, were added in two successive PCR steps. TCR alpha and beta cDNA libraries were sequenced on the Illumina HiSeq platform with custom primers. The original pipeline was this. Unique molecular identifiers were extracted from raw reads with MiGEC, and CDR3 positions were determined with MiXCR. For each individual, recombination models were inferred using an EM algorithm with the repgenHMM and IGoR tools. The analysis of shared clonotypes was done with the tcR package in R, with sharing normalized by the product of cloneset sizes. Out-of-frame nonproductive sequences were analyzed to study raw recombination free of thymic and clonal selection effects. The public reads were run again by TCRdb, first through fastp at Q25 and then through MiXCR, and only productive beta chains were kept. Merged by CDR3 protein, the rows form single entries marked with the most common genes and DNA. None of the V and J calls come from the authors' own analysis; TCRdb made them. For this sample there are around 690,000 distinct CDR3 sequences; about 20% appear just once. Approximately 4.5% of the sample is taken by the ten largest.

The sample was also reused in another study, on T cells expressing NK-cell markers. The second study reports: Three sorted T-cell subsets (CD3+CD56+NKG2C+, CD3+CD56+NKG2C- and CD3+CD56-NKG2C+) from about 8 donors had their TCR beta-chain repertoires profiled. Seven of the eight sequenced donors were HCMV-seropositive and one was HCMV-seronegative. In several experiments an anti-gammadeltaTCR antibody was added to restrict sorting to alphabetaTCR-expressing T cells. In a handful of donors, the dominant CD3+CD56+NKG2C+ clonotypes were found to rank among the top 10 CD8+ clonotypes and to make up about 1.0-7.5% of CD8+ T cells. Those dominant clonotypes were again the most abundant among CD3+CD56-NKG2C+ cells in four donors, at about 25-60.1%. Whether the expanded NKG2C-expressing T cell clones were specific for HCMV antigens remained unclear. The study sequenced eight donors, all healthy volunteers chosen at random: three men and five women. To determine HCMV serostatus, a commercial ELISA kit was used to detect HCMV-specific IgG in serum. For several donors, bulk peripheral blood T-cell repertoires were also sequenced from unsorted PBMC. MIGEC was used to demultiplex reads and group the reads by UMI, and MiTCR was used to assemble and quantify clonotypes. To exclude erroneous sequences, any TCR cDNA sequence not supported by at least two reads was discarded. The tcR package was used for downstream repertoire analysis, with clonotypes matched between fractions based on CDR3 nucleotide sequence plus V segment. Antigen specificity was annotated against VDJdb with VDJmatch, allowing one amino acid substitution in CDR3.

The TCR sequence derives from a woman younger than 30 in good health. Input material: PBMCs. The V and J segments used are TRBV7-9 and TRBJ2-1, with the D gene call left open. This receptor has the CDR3 CASSLRRGLSYNEQFF. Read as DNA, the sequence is TGTGCCAGCAGCTTAAGGCGAGGTCTCTCCTACAATGAGCAGTTCTTC.